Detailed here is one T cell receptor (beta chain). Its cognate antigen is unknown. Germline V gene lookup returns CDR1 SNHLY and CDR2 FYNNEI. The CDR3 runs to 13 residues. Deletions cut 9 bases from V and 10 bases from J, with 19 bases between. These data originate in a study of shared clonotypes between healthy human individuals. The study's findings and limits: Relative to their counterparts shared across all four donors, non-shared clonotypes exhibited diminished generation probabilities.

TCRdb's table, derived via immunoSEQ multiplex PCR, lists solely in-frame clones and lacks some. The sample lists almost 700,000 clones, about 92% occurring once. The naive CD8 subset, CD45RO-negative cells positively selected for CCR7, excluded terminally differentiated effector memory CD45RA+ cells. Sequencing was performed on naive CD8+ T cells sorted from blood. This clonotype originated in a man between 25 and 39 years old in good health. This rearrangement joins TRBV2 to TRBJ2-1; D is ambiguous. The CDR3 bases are TGTGCCAGACTGAAGATAGGGCTTGGGGAGCAGTTCTTC. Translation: CARLKIGLGEQFF.